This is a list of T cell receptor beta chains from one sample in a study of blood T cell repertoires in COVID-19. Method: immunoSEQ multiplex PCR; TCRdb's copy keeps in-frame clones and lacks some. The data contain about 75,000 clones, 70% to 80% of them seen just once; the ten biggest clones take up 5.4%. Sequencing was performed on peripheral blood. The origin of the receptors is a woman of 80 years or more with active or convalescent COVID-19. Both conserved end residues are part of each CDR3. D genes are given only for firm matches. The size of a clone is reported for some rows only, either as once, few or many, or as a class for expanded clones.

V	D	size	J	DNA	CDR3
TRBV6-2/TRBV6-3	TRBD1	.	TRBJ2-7	TGTGCCAGCAGTCCAGCCCCCGGACAGGGACACTACGAGCAGTACTTC	CASSPAPGQGHYEQYF
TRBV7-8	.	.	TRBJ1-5	TGTGCCAGCAGCTTAGTGTCTGGGAGGGAACAGCCCCAGCATTTT	CASSLVSGREQPQHF
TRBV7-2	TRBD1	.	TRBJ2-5	TGTGCCAGCAGCTTACAGGGGGCGCAGGAGACCCAGTACTTC	CASSLQGAQETQYF
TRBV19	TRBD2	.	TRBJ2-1	TGTGCCAGTAGTATTGGGGAGGGCTACAATGAGCAGTTCTTC	CASSIGEGYNEQFF
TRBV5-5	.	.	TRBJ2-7	TGTGCCAGCAGCTCTTCCTACGAGCAGTACTTC	CASSSSYEQYF
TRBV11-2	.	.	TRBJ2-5	TGTGCCAGCAGTGACATTAAGAGAACCCAGTACTTC	CASSDIKRTQYF
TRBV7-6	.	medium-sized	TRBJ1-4	TGTGCCAGCAGCTTAGGCGGGGCTAATGAAAAACTGTTTTTT	CASSLGGANEKLFF
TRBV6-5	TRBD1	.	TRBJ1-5	TGTGCCAGCACAGACAGGGGGCTTAGCAATCAGCCCCAGCATTTT	CASTDRGLSNQPQHF
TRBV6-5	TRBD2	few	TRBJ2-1	TGTGCCAGCAGTTACGCGGGAGCGGGAGTCAATGAGCAGTTCTTC	CASSYAGAGVNEQFF
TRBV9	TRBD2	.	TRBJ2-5	TGTGCCAGCGGGAGAAACCCTAGCGGGAGACAAGAGACCCAGTACTTC	CASGRNPSGRQETQYF
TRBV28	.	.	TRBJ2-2	TGTGCCAGCAGTTTATTACAGAACACCGGGGAGCTGTTTTTT	CASSLLQNTGELFF
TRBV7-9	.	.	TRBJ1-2	TGTGCCAGCAGCTATCGAGGGGAGGAGGATGGCTACACCTTC	CASSYRGEEDGYTF
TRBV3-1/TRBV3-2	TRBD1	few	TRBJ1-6	TGTGCCAGCAGCCAAGTCCCAAAGGGGGCTAATTCACCCCTCCACTTT	CASSQVPKGANSPLHF